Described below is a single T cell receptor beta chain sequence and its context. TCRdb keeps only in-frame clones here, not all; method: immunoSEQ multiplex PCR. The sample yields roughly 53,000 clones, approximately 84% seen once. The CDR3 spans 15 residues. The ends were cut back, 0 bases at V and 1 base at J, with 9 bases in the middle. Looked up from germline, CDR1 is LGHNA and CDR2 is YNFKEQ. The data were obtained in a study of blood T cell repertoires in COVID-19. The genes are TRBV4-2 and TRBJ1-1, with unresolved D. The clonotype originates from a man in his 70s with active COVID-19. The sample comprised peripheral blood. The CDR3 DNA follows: TGTGCCAGCAGCCAAGATTCCTACGAGAACACTGAAGCTTTCTTT. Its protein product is CASSQDSYENTEAFF.